This TCR beta chain was identified in a study of cytomegalovirus exposure and HLA in healthy donors. This clone appeared a single time. This PCR relied on a set of 60 Vbeta primers and 13 Jbeta primers. The protocol was immunoSEQ multiplex PCR, while the TCRdb copy is restricted to in-frame clones and leaves out a portion. This sample has 110,000 to 150,000 clones, with 76% found just once. Germline CDR1 reads SGDLS; CDR2 reads YYNGEE. V lost 0 bases, J lost 1 base, and 13 bases lay in between. The CDR3 consists of 16 residues. This TCR derives from a woman aged 40 to 50 in good health and CMV-seronegative. V usage is TRBV9 and J usage is TRBJ1-2; D ambiguous. The specimen sequenced was PBMCs. CDR3: CASSVAHSGVNYGYTF. CDR3 nucleotides: TGTGCCAGCAGCGTAGCCCACAGCGGAGTTAACTATGGCTACACCTTC.